A single sample is the source of the 14 T cell receptor beta chains below, sequenced in a study of graft-versus-host responses after intestinal transplantation. Method: immunoSEQ multiplex PCR; TCRdb's copy keeps in-frame clones and lacks some. Of tens of thousands of clones in the sample, 91% were seen once. The source was PBMCs, collected about 93 weeks after intestinal transplant. The receptors were sampled from a human patient who received an intestinal transplant, so some T cells may come from the graft donor.

The chain combines TRBV5-8 with TRBJ1-4; 12 bases fit TRBD1. This CDR3 is built from 19 residues. Germline V gene data show CDR1 as SGHTS and CDR2 as YDEGEE. The V and J ends lost 0 bases and 8 bases, in that order; junction bases with no gene match: 14. The CDR3, as DNA: TGTGCCAGCAGCTTGGCCTTTGGGACAGGGGGCGCTGGGGCAGAAAAACTGTTTTTT. This sequence encodes CASSLAFGTGGAGAEKLFF.

The chain couples TRBV11-3 to TRBJ2-7, with TRBD1 as a possible D gene (6 bases). The CDR3 extends over 14 amino acids. The germline CDR1 and CDR2 sequences are SGHNT and YENEEA. V was shortened by 3 bases and J by 4 bases, with 13 bases between the two germline ends. CDR3 nucleotide sequence: TGTGCCAGCAGCTTGGCCGACAGGTTTTACGAGCAGTACTTC. Its translation is CASSLADRFYEQYF.

This sequence joins TRBV7-9 and TRBJ1-3; D is uncertain. The CDR3 has 16 amino acids. Germline V gene sequence: CDR1 SEHNR, CDR2 FQNEAQ (reference sequence). The ends were cut back, 3 bases at V and 0 bases at J, with 12 bases in the middle. The CDR3 bases are TGTGCCAGCAGCTTTAGTGCGGACCACTCTGGAAACACCATATATTTT. It encodes CASSFSADHSGNTIYF.

The rearrangement joins TRBV7-8 to TRBJ2-2, with D possibly TRBD1 on 5 matching bases. This CDR3 region has 14 residues. The ends were cut back, 2 bases at V and 7 bases at J, with 11 bases in the middle. Looked up from germline, CDR1 is SGHVS and CDR2 is FQNEAQ. The CDR3 DNA sequence: TGTGCCAGCAGCTTACCGACAGCGAACGGGGAGCTGTTTTTT. This codes for CASSLPTANGELFF.

The chain is built from TRBV5-6 and TRBJ1-2; weak D call: TRBD1 (6 bases). The CDR3 loop spans 14 amino acids. Germline V CDR1 and CDR2: SGHDT, YYEEEE. The germline V and J ends were trimmed by 4 bases and 1 base, with 11 bases remaining between them. CDR3 residues: CASSLSDSNYGYTF. In nucleotides, the CDR3 is TGTGCCAGCAGCCTATCGGACAGTAACTATGGCTACACCTTC.

Only a few counts were recorded for this clone. The rearrangement uses TRBV5-5 and TRBJ1-2; 9 bases align to TRBD1. This CDR3 has 14 amino acids. Losses at the gene ends were 0 bases for V and 6 bases for J; bases not matched to a gene: 3. Germline CDR1 and CDR2: SGHKS and YYEKEE (reference sequence). The CDR3 DNA follows: TGTGCCAGCAGCTTGGTCTGGACAGGGGATGGCTACACCTTC. This encodes CASSLVWTGDGYTF.

The chain joins TRBV11-1 to TRBJ1-5; D might be TRBD1 (6 bases). Looked up from germline, CDR1 is SGHAT and CDR2 is FQDESV (reference sequence). V dropped 1 base and J dropped 6 bases, with 10 bases sitting between them. This CDR3 spans 14 amino acids. In nucleotides, the CDR3 is TGTGCCAGCAGCTTAGAAGGGGGTGGTCAGCCCCAGCATTTT. The encoded protein is CASSLEGGGQPQHF.

The chain is built from TRBV2 and TRBJ2-1, with 8 bases lining up with TRBD1. The CDR3 length is 14 residues. Trimming cost V 8 bases and J 4 bases; bases outside gene matches: 7. Per the germline V gene, CDR1 is SNHLY and CDR2 is FYNNEI. CDR3 in amino acids: CASDAQGAYNEQFF. The CDR3 coding sequence is TGTGCCAGCGATGCGCAGGGGGCATACAATGAGCAGTTCTTC.

This clone was picked up one time. The gene calls are TRBV9 and TRBJ2-1; unclear D gene. CDR3 length: 16 amino acids. The germline V and J ends were trimmed by 2 bases and 5 bases, with 17 bases remaining between them. Germline CDR1 SGDLS, CDR2 YYNGEE. CDR3 DNA sequence: TGTGCCAGCAGCGTTAACTGGCTGGGCGACGACAATGAGCAGTTCTTC. Translated, it gives CASSVNWLGDDNEQFF.

The genes are TRBV11-2 and TRBJ2-1; D possibly corresponds to TRBD2 (5 bases). Germline CDR1 SGHAT, CDR2 FQNNGV. Trimming took 3 bases from V and 4 from J, leaving 16 bases between them. The CDR3 totals 16 residues. DNA of the CDR3: TGTGCCAGCAGCTTGTCAACTAGGAAAGGATACAATGAGCAGTTCTTC. Amino acids: CASSLSTRKGYNEQFF. Full variable domain (outside the CDR3, taken from reference TRBV11-2 and TRBJ2-1): EAGVAQSPRYKIIEKRQSVAFWCNPISGHATLYWYQQILGQGPKLLIQFQNNGVVDDSQLPKDRFSAERLKGVDSTLKIQPAKLEDSAVYLCASSLSTRKGYNEQFFGPGTRLTVL.

The chain combines TRBV30 with TRBJ1-1; unclear D gene. This CDR3 spans 13 amino acids. CDR1 and CDR2 (germline): GTSNPN, SVGIG (reference sequence). V lost 8 bases, J lost 0 bases, and 13 bases lay in between. The CDR3 coding sequence is TGTGCCGGATGCCAGGAAGTGAACACTGAAGCTTTCTTT. Encoded protein: CAGCQEVNTEAFF.

The chain joins TRBV5-1 to TRBJ2-7, with D hard to call. The CDR3 is 15 amino acids. Germline CDR1 is SGHRS and CDR2 is YFSETQ. The V gene lost 0 bases and the J gene lost 0 bases, with 10 bases spanning the gap. The CDR3 nucleotides read TGCGCCAGCAGCTTGGGGCATACCCCCTCCTACGAGCAGTACTTC. This encodes CASSLGHTPSYEQYF.

The chain recombines TRBV15 with TRBJ1-4; TRBD1 might be the D (5 bases). Germline values: CDR1 LNHNV, CDR2 YYDKDF (reference sequence). The CDR3 sequence is 15 residues long. Trimming removed 2 bases from V and 7 bases from J, with 14 bases in between. The CDR3 DNA is TGTGCCACCAGCAGACCCTCGGGGACGGCTGAAAAACTGTTTTTT. It yields the protein CATSRPSGTAEKLFF.

This chain uses TRBV10-2 with TRBJ2-6; D unresolved. V shed 4 bases and J shed 0 bases, with 7 bases lying between them. Per germline, CDR1 WSHSY and CDR2 SAAADI. The CDR3 totals 15 residues. The chain's CDR3 is CASSVAVSGANVLTF. The CDR3 nucleotides read TGCGCCAGCAGTGTGGCGGTCTCTGGGGCCAACGTCCTGACTTTC.